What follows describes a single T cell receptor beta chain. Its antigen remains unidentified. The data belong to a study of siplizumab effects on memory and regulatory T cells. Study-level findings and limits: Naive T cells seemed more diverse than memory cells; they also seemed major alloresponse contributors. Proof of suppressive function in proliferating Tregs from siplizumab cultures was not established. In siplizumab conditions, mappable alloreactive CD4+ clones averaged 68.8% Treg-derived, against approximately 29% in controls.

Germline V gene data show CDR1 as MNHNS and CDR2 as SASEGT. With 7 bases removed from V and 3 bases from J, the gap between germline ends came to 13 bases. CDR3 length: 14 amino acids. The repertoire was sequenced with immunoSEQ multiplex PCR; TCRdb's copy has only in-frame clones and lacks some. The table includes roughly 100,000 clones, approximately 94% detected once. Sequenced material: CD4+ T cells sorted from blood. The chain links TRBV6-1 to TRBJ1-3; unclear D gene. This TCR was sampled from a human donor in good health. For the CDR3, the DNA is TGTGCCAGCACCCTAGGGATCGGTGGAAACACCATATATTTT. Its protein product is CASTLGIGGNTIYF.